The 16 T cell receptor beta chains in this list originate from one sample, sequenced in a study of cytomegalovirus exposure and HLA in healthy donors. The study ran its PCR with 60 Vbeta and 13 Jbeta primers. Measured with immunoSEQ multiplex PCR; TCRdb has only the in-frame clones, and not every one. The sample consists of about 160,000 clones, approximately 80% of them appearing once. The sample consisted of PBMCs. These receptors came from a woman in her forties in good health and CMV-seropositive.

The CDR3: CATRTGVGSTDTQYF. DNA for the CDR3: TGTGCCACTAGGACAGGGGTGGGGAGCACAGATACGCAGTATTTT. The chain joins TRBV19 to TRBJ2-3; 9 bases are a match to TRBD1. Germline lookup yields CDR1 LNHDA and CDR2 SQIVND (reference sequence). Germline trimming cut 10 bases from V and 0 bases from J; bases unmatched to any gene: 8. The CDR3 spans 15 residues.

The rearrangement uses TRBV27 and TRBJ2-1, with D perhaps TRBD2 (7 bases). The CDR3 runs 16 residues. The germline gives CDR1 MNHEY, CDR2 SMNVEV (reference sequence). The germline V and J ends were trimmed by 0 bases and 2 bases, with 11 bases remaining between them. Here the CDR3 reads CASSLSSGDTYNEQFF. The CDR3 region has the DNA TGTGCCAGCAGTTTATCCAGCGGGGACACCTACAATGAGCAGTTCTTC.

The gene calls are TRBV2 and TRBJ2-1, with 9 bases matching TRBD2. The CDR3 sequence is 15 residues long. V dropped 6 bases and J dropped 6; count of bases not matched to a gene: 9. The germline V gene encodes CDR1 SNHLY and CDR2 FYNNEI. CDR3 residues: CASRVALTSGNEQFF. The CDR3 nucleotides read TGTGCCAGCAGGGTTGCCCTGACTAGCGGCAATGAGCAGTTCTTC.

About this clone: This may be a read error, as it is one base from a much larger clone. The chain is built from TRBV2 and TRBJ1-1; TRBD1 matches at 9 bases. This CDR3 has 14 residues. V was clipped by 6 bases and J by 1 base; unmatched bases: 3. Germline CDR1 SNHLY, CDR2 FYNNEI. CDR3 region: CASSLGQGNTEAFF. The DNA of the CDR3 is TGTGCCAGCAGCTTGGGACAGGGGAACACTGAAGCTTTCTTT.

The chain couples TRBV4-1 to TRBJ2-7; 10 bases align to TRBD1. V lost 4 bases and J lost 2; bases outside the gene matches: 2. Germline V lookup: CDR1 MGHRA, CDR2 YSYEKL. This CDR3 spans 14 amino acids. For the CDR3, the DNA is TGCGCCAGCAGCCCGGGACAGGGGACCTACGAGCAGTACTTC. This codes for CASSPGQGTYEQYF.

The chain combines TRBV28 with TRBJ1-5; unclear D gene. CDR3 length equals 12 residues. Germline CDR1 is MDHEN and CDR2 is SYDVKM. Trimming removed 6 bases from V and 10 bases from J, with 13 bases in between. CDR3 region: CASRTSGGPQHF. CDR3 bases: TGTGCCAGCAGAACTAGCGGCGGACCCCAGCATTTT.

The V and J genes are TRBV15 and TRBJ2-1; TRBD2 agrees at 13 bases. J was trimmed by 8 bases and V by 8 bases; bases with no gene match: 15. The germline CDR1 and CDR2 sequences are LNHNV and YYDKDF (reference sequence). The CDR3 has 17 residues. The CDR3 DNA reads TGTGCCACCGCAAAATTACTAGCGGGAGGGCCCTTGGATGAGCAGTTCTTC. Translation gives CATAKLLAGGPLDEQFF.

This clone showed up just a few times. This chain uses TRBV2 with TRBJ1-4, with 11 bases lining up with TRBD1. Germline CDR1 is SNHLY and CDR2 is FYNNEI. The CDR3 covers 16 residues. V was clipped by 5 bases and J by 0 bases; unmatched bases: 2. The CDR3 protein is CASSWTGGATNEKLFF. CDR3 nucleotide sequence: TGTGCCAGCAGTTGGACAGGGGGCGCAACTAATGAAAAACTGTTTTTT.

V and J are TRBV2 and TRBJ2-5, with a tentative D call TRBD1 (5 bases). The CDR3 is made up of 14 amino acids. Germline loops: CDR1 SNHLY, CDR2 FYNNEI. Deletions cut 8 bases from V and 2 bases from J, with 15 bases between. The CDR3 here is CASEPGIIQETQYF. The CDR3 DNA follows: TGTGCCAGCGAACCAGGGATTATTCAAGAGACCCAGTACTTC. Combining the CDR3 with reference TRBV2 and TRBJ2-5 gives the whole variable domain EPEVTQTPSHQVTQMGQEVILRCVPISNHLYFYWYRQILGQKVEFLVSFYNNEISEKSEIFDDQFSVERPDGSNFTLKIRSTKLEDSAMYFCASEPGIIQETQYFGPGTRLLVL.

This clone was picked up a small number of times. The chain combines TRBV20-1 with TRBJ2-7; D remains unclear. This CDR3 spans 10 amino acids. The V end lost 6 bases, the J end lost 10 bases, and 13 bases lay between the germline ends. Germline V gives CDR1 DFQATT, CDR2 SNEGSKA (reference sequence). As DNA, the CDR3 is TGCAGTGCCACCCGGGTTAATCAGTACTTC. It yields the protein CSATRVNQYF.

V and J are TRBV13 and TRBJ1-2, with TRBD1 matching over 8 bases. Germline CDR1 reads PRHDT; CDR2 reads FYEKMQ (reference sequence). V dropped 5 bases and J dropped 1; count of bases not matched to a gene: 6. This CDR3 is built from 15 residues. CDR3 nucleotide sequence: TGTGCCAGCAGCCAAGGACAGGGCCTTAACTATGGCTACACCTTC. Protein: CASSQGQGLNYGYTF.

The chain is built from TRBV28 and TRBJ2-1; 7 nucleotides align to TRBD1. The CDR3 extends over 14 amino acids. CDR1 is MDHEN and CDR2 is SYDVKM in the germline V gene. V gave up 2 bases and J gave up 3 bases; unmatched junction bases: 1. CDR3 nucleotides: TGTGCCAGCAGTTTAAGGGACAGCTACAATGAGCAGTTCTTC. As protein: CASSLRDSYNEQFF.

This chain connects TRBV19 to TRBJ1-6, with 8 bases aligning to TRBD1. This CDR3 is built from 15 residues. With 6 bases clipped from V and 3 bases from J, the junction kept 4 bases outside the gene matches. CDR1 and CDR2 from the germline V gene are LNHDA and SQIVND (reference sequence). This CDR3 reads CASSPTGGYNSPLHF. CDR3 coding DNA: TGTGCCAGTAGCCCTACAGGGGGCTATAATTCACCCCTCCACTTT.

The chain carries TRBV2 and TRBJ2-7; D gene ambiguous. This CDR3 is 14 amino acids long. The germline CDR1 and CDR2 sequences are SNHLY and FYNNEI. Trimming left V 5 bases short and J 1 base short, with 12 bases between. The CDR3, as DNA: TGTGCCAGCAGTAGAGGTGCCTCTTCCTACGAGCAGTACTTC. Its translation is CASSRGASSYEQYF.

The J gene is TRBJ2-5, the V gene TRBV7-7; 10 bases are a match to TRBD2. V was pared by 1 base and J by 5 bases, with 7 bases of the junction left unmatched. This CDR3 is 16 amino acids long. Germline CDR1 SSHAT, CDR2 FNYEAQ (reference sequence). CDR3 in amino acids: CASSLGLAGAGETQYF. CDR3 nucleotide sequence: TGTGCCAGCAGCTTAGGGCTAGCGGGAGCGGGGGAGACCCAGTACTTC.

This rearrangement joins TRBV5-1 to TRBJ1-1; D unclear. V lost 9 bases, J lost 2 bases, and 17 bases lay in between. The CDR3 extends over 14 amino acids. The germline CDR1 and CDR2 sequences are SGHRS and YFSETQ. CDR3: CATRGLGVNTEAFF. DNA of the CDR3: TGCGCCACCCGAGGCTTGGGAGTCAACACTGAAGCTTTCTTT.